The 5 T cell receptor beta chains below were found in one sample sequenced in a study of T cells in Graves' hyperthyroidism and ophthalmopathy. TCR beta CDR3 region amplification was performed from RNA transcripts. The TCR CDR3 first-round RT-PCR relied on the HTBI primer set. Each CDR3 protein is one row after TCRdb ran MiXCR on the multiplex PCR reads. The sample includes about 420,000 distinct CDR3 sequences, roughly 13% of them seen just once. Input material: blood. These receptors originate from a woman younger than 30 with Graves' hyperthyroidism.

This clonotype was seen only a few times. The V and J genes are TRBV30 and TRBJ1-2; 10 nucleotides line up with TRBD1. The germline V gene encodes CDR1 GTSNPN and CDR2 SVGIG (reference sequence). CDR3 length: 15 residues. V lost 1 base to trimming and J lost 3 bases; unmatched junction nucleotides: 5. CDR3 loop: CAWSATDRGYYGYTF. The DNA of the CDR3 is TGTGCCTGGAGTGCAACGGACAGGGGGTACTATGGCTACACCTTC. The whole variable domain, remainder taken from reference TRBV30 and TRBJ1-2, is SQTIHQWPATLVQPVGSPLSLECTVEGTSNPNLYWYRQAAGRGLQLLFYSVGIGQISSEVPQNLSASRPQDRQFILSSKKLLLSDSGFYLCAWSATDRGYYGYTFGSGTRLTVV.

Many counts were recorded for this clonotype. The chain couples TRBV20-1 to TRBJ2-7, with a tentative D call TRBD2 (6 bases). Germline V gene lookup returns CDR1 DFQATT and CDR2 SNEGSKA (reference sequence). V lost 4 bases, J lost 2 bases, and 9 bases lay in between. The length of the CDR3 is 12 residues. CDR3 protein: CSATTSPYEQYF. CDR3 coding DNA: TGCAGTGCTACGACTAGTCCCTACGAGCAGTACTTC.

This clonotype has a count of ten or more. The CDR3 nucleotides are TGTGCCAGCAGTTTTCCGACCGGTGGAAGCAACAATCAGCCCCAGCATTTT. It codes for CASSFPTGGSNNQPQHF. The chain uses TRBV6-2 or TRBV6-3 and TRBJ1-5; D ambiguous. V gave up 4 bases and J gave up 3 bases, with 19 bases separating them. Germline V gene lookup returns CDR1 MNHEY and CDR2 SVGEGT. The CDR3 runs 17 residues.

This sequence joins TRBV4-2 and TRBJ2-7, with D possibly called TRBD1 or TRBD2 (6 bases each). The ends were cut back, 3 bases at V and 1 base at J, with 13 bases in the middle. This CDR3 is built from 15 residues. The germline gives CDR1 LGHNA, CDR2 YNFKEQ. Here the CDR3 reads CASSHEGGLSYEQYF. The CDR3 DNA sequence: TGTGCCAGCAGCCATGAGGGGGGACTTTCCTACGAGCAGTACTTC.

This clonotype was counted a few times. The genes are TRBV20-1 and TRBJ1-1; D is undetermined. Trimming took 1 base from V and 2 from J, leaving 11 bases between them. The CDR3 has 14 amino acids. Looked up from germline, CDR1 is DFQATT and CDR2 is SNEGSKA (reference sequence). CDR3 sequence (DNA): TGCAGTGCTAGAGTCACGTCAGGAAACACTGAAGCTTTCTTT. It yields the protein CSARVTSGNTEAFF.